This T cell receptor beta chain came from a study of blood T cell repertoires in COVID-19. Authors' analysis steps: Amplified reference gene primers provided the basis for estimating nucleated cell counts. Using immunoSEQ multiplex PCR, the repertoire was profiled, and TCRdb retains in-frame clones only, with some absent. Clone size and the V and J calls come from that table; the DNA yielded D and trimming. The data hold about 100,000 clones, with approximately 89% observed a single time. Unmatched junction bases numbered 5, after V lost 3 bases and J lost 2 bases. Germline V gene sequence: CDR1 SGHVS, CDR2 FNYEAQ. CDR3 length: 15 residues.

The specimen sequenced was peripheral blood. This TCR was sampled from a man at least 80 years old with acute or convalescent COVID-19. The genes are TRBV7-6 and TRBJ2-3; 7 positions match TRBD1. Here the CDR3 reads CASSLGQFYTDTQYF. In nucleotides, the CDR3 is TGTGCCAGCAGCTTGGGACAGTTTTACACAGATACGCAGTATTTT.